This T cell receptor (beta chain) appears in the sequencing data of a study of T cells after yellow fever vaccination. This clonotype was seen at least ten times. A single record per CDR3 protein comes from TCRdb applying MiXCR to the 5' RACE reads. The sample yields some 350,000 distinct CDR3 sequences, approximately 10% seen once. This CDR3 is 14 amino acids long. V was shortened by 5 bases and J by 8 bases, with 18 bases between the two germline ends. From germline, CDR1 is SGHTA and CDR2 FQGNSA. The sample consisted of PBMCs, taken on the day of the first yellow fever vaccination. The rearrangement joins TRBV7-2 to TRBJ1-2, with D perhaps TRBD1 (5 bases). This receptor was identified in a man aged 18 to 35 who received the YFV17D yellow fever vaccine. DNA of the CDR3: TGTGCCAGCAGCCCCGGGGCTGAAAGTCGGGGCTACACCTTC. Translating it yields CASSPGAESRGYTF.